Listed below are T cell receptor beta chains from one sample, sequenced in a study of vaccination effects on CD4 cells after COVID-19. Here immunoSEQ multiplex PCR was the method, and the copy in TCRdb shows in-frame clones only, minus some. The repertoire includes about 20,000 clones, approximately 63% of them detected once, and 16% sits in the top ten. These receptors' targets are unknown. The sample was CD4+ T cells from PBMCs cultured with HCoV-229E spike peptides, taken before COVID-19 vaccination. These receptors all come from a human donor who received a COVID-19 vaccine. Each CDR3 is given without its conserved first and last residue. The order of the fields is V gene, D gene, J gene, CDR3 protein. The D gene is left open where the match is weak.

TRBV24-1	TRBD1	TRBJ2-2	ATSGNRGYAGELF
TRBV27	TRBD2	TRBJ2-7	ASSLIAGGPYEQY
TRBV7-2	NA	TRBJ2-7	ASSLSFYEQY
TRBV19	TRBD2	TRBJ2-3	ASCRTRGADTQY
TRBV27	TRBD2	TRBJ2-3	ASGTSGESYTQY
TRBV18	NA	TRBJ1-6	ASSLLEGGNSPLH
TRBV10-2	NA	TRBJ2-7	ASSESSRRGSSYEQY
TRBV7-2	NA	TRBJ1-1	ASSLQGGDTEAF
TRBV11-2	TRBD1	TRBJ2-7	ASSLNRGRLYEQY
TRBV6-5	NA	TRBJ2-7	ASSSTISHEQY
TRBV14	TRBD2	TRBJ2-7	ASSQGLAGVSEQY
TRBV9	NA	TRBJ1-3	ASSTGQSSGNTIY
TRBV6-6	NA	TRBJ2-7	ASGGAGTYEQY
TRBV19	NA	TRBJ2-1	ASSARDFPVGEQF
TRBV4-1	TRBD1	TRBJ2-7	ASSQAIRQTGDEQY
TRBV27	NA	TRBJ1-1	ASSFFVGEAF
TRBV19	NA	TRBJ1-2	ASSPEGPTGSVYGYT
TRBV3-1/TRBV3-2	NA	TRBJ2-7	ASSLLQAEQY
TRBV5-1	TRBD2	TRBJ2-7	ASSLEAGGSYEQY
TRBV6-1	NA	TRBJ1-6	ASSEGAQATFNSPLH
TRBV19	TRBD2	TRBJ2-2	ASSILAGANTGELF
TRBV3-1/TRBV3-2	NA	TRBJ1-4	ASSQDLRGAGDEKLF
TRBV4-2	NA	TRBJ1-4	ASSQDNGGGSEKLF
TRBV15	NA	TRBJ1-1	ATSSAYGVGVGETEAF
TRBV12-3/TRBV12-4	TRBD1	TRBJ1-1	ASSTGVDTEAF
TRBV5-1	TRBD1	TRBJ1-2	ASMLGQGAGGYT
TRBV5-1	NA	TRBJ2-1	ASSTAGNYNEQF
TRBV4-1	TRBD1	TRBJ2-7	ASSQVTQGQGVYEQY
TRBV11-2	TRBD2	TRBJ2-7	ASSLDSGVAGGLEQY
TRBV27	NA	TRBJ1-5	ASSSATTTGRIQPQH
TRBV7-2	NA	TRBJ1-6	ASSLGDGRFGSPLH
TRBV7-9	NA	TRBJ1-4	ASTGQGVEKLF
TRBV5-4	NA	TRBJ1-3	ASSLRGGSPSGNTIY
TRBV11-2	NA	TRBJ2-1	ASSLGSGAGGRNEQF
TRBV18	TRBD2	TRBJ2-1	ASSSSGGGSYNEQF
TRBV14	NA	TRBJ1-2	ASSQVGNGYGYT
TRBV5-1	TRBD2	TRBJ2-7	ASSPTSGRASSEQY
TRBV5-1	TRBD1	TRBJ1-1	ASSSPYGTGGSTEAF
TRBV4-2	TRBD2	TRBJ2-3	ASSQSLAGGLTDTQY
TRBV7-9	NA	TRBJ1-2	ASSSDTYGYT
TRBV5-4	NA	TRBJ2-3	ASSSTHPGADTQY
TRBV5-4	TRBD1	TRBJ1-2	ASSLEGARYGYT
TRBV4-1	TRBD2	TRBJ2-3	ASSPSGTSRTDTQY
TRBV18	TRBD2	TRBJ2-7	ASALAGGTYEQY
TRBV10-2	TRBD1	TRBJ1-3	ASSSGQGTAGTIY
TRBV12-3/TRBV12-4	NA	TRBJ2-7	ASSLGGEWEQY
TRBV3-1/TRBV3-2	NA	TRBJ2-2	ASSQEQVATGELF
TRBV3-1/TRBV3-2	NA	TRBJ1-1	ASSPWTENTEAF
TRBV29-1	NA	TRBJ1-5	SVAIGNSNQPQH
TRBV28	NA	TRBJ2-7	ASRQGLGEQY
TRBV6-5	NA	TRBJ2-7	ASSSFYGRGNEQY
TRBV6-5	NA	TRBJ1-1	ASSYSFQGNTEAF
TRBV28	NA	TRBJ2-7	ASGSETTREQY
TRBV14	NA	TRBJ1-2	ASSPYIGVGGYT
TRBV7-9	TRBD2	TRBJ2-1	ASSLERGGHNEQF